This T cell receptor beta chain came from a study of blood T cell repertoires in COVID-19. The overall study: The samples span acute and convalescent COVID-19 from the United States, Italy and Spain.

This CDR3 spans 15 amino acids. Germline V gene sequence: CDR1 LGHNA, CDR2 YSLEER. Losses at the gene ends were 1 base for V and 5 bases for J; bases not matched to a gene: 8. As handled by the study authors: The authors estimated nucleated cell counts from reference gene primer amplification. Profiled with immunoSEQ multiplex PCR; TCRdb holds only in-frame clones, not every one. V, J and clone size reflect that table, while D and trimming were determined from the DNA. The sample has 120,000 or so clones; around four fifths are singletons. This clone came up a few times. Sequencing input: peripheral blood. The chain combines TRBV4-3 with TRBJ2-7; TRBD1 agrees at 7 bases. The origin of this receptor is a man older than 75 with active or convalescent COVID-19. CDR3 nucleotides: TGCGCCAGCAGCCAAGGGACGGGGACAGTCGACGAGCAGTACTTC. Translation: CASSQGTGTVDEQYF.